A single sample gave rise to the 14 T cell receptor beta chains below, sequenced in a study of CD8 T cells in ankylosing spondylitis. TCRdb used MiXCR to reprocess the 5' RACE reads, holding one entry per CDR3 protein. Here the sample spans more than 150,000 distinct CDR3 sequences, around 13% being singletons. Source material: blood, either unsorted or a sorted T cell fraction (not recorded which). These TCRs come from a male donor with ankylosing spondylitis or in good health (not recorded which).

This chain joins TRBV20-1 and TRBJ2-1; a possible D gene is TRBD1 (5 bases). V was trimmed by 0 bases and J by 10 bases, leaving 13 bases between them. Germline lookup yields CDR1 DFQATT and CDR2 SNEGSKA (reference sequence). The CDR3 is made up of 13 amino acids. CDR3 DNA: TGCAGTGCTAGAGATCCAGGGCTGGAGGAGCAGTTCTTC. Protein: CSARDPGLEEQFF.

This sequence joins TRBV7-9 and TRBJ2-2, with D unresolved. The germline V and J ends were trimmed by 5 bases and 2 bases, with 9 bases remaining between them. The CDR3 is 14 residues long. Looked up from germline, CDR1 is SEHNR and CDR2 is FQNEAQ (reference sequence). This chain's CDR3 is CASSPSFNTGELFF. CDR3 DNA: TGTGCCAGCAGCCCCTCATTCAACACCGGGGAGCTGTTTTTT.

This clonotype was counted a few times. This rearrangement joins TRBV6-2 or TRBV6-3 to TRBJ2-3; D may correspond to TRBD1 or TRBD2 (6 bases each). The length of the CDR3 is 20 residues. V lost 2 bases to trimming and J lost 0 bases, with 24 bases between them. Germline assignment: CDR1 MNHEY and CDR2 SVGEGT. The DNA of the CDR3 is TGTGCCAGCAGTTACCGAGGGGGGCTAGAGGGATTGGAGAGCACAGATACGCAGTATTTT. Translated: CASSYRGGLEGLESTDTQYF.

This clonotype was seen only a few times. The chain has TRBV12-3 or TRBV12-4 and TRBJ1-1, with TRBD1 identical over 8 bases. J was trimmed by 10 bases and V by 3 bases; bases with no gene match: 4. The CDR3 extends over 12 amino acids. The CDR3 loop reads CASSFQGAGAFF. The DNA for the CDR3 is TGTGCCAGCAGTTTCCAGGGGGCCGGAGCTTTCTTT.

This clonotype has only one observation. The CDR3 coding sequence is TGTGCCAGCAGCCAAGTGGAGGGGCGGAAGGGCTACACCTTC. Translation: CASSQVEGRKGYTF. The chain recombines TRBV3-1 with TRBJ1-2, with D possibly TRBD1 on 5 matching bases. V dropped 1 base and J dropped 8 bases, with 14 bases sitting between them. Germline CDR1 and CDR2: LGHDT and YNNKEL (reference sequence). The CDR3 is 14 residues long.

The V call is TRBV2, the J call TRBJ2-5, with 12 nucleotides matching TRBD2. This CDR3 spans 17 amino acids. With 3 bases clipped from V and 6 bases from J, the junction kept 11 bases outside the gene matches. Looked up from germline, CDR1 is SNHLY and CDR2 is FYNNEI. The CDR3 region has the DNA TGTGCCAGCAGTGAGAGGACTAGCGGGGCTGGGGGGAAGACCCAGTACTTC. It encodes CASSERTSGAGGKTQYF.

The chain links TRBV7-7 to TRBJ2-7; 7 bases align to TRBD1. V shed 0 bases, J shed 5 bases, and the junction held 16 bases outside the gene matches. CDR1 and CDR2 (germline): SSHAT, FNYEAQ (reference sequence). This CDR3 region has 18 residues. CDR3 bases: TGTGCCAGCAGCTTAGCGGCGCTTCCACAGGGGACGAGGGACGAGCAGTACTTC. Protein product: CASSLAALPQGTRDEQYF.

The chain employs TRBV3-1 and TRBJ2-7; 8 bases agree with TRBD2. The germline V gene encodes CDR1 LGHDT and CDR2 YNNKEL (reference sequence). The CDR3 totals 14 residues. The ends lost 8 bases at V and 0 bases at J; junction bases unmatched: 6. CDR3 protein: CASGPAGGSYEQYF. Written as DNA, the CDR3 is TGTGCCAGCGGACCCGCGGGGGGCTCCTACGAGCAGTACTTC.

CDR3 in amino acids: CASSSGFNEQFF. DNA for the CDR3: TGTGCCAGCAGTTCCGGGTTCAATGAGCAGTTCTTC. This chain uses TRBV27 with TRBJ2-1; no firm D call. The CDR3 extends over 12 amino acids. Deletions cut 4 bases from V and 6 bases from J, with 7 bases between. From germline, CDR1 is MNHEY and CDR2 SMNVEV (reference sequence).

V is TRBV5-1 and J is TRBJ2-1; 9 bases are a match to TRBD2. The CDR3 runs to 15 residues. V lost 1 base and J lost 8; bases outside the gene matches: 7. Germline CDR1 is SGHRS and CDR2 is YFSETQ. The CDR3 sequence is CASSLLASGNDEQFF. For the CDR3, the DNA is TGCGCCAGCAGCTTGTTGGCTAGCGGGAATGATGAGCAGTTCTTC.

As for this clonotype: A much more abundant neighbour one base away suggests this may be a read error. The V gene is TRBV29-1, the J gene TRBJ2-1; 7 bases line up with TRBD2. The CDR3 spans 13 residues. CDR1 and CDR2 (germline): SQVTM, ANQGSEA. The chain's CDR3 is CGAEGREGNEQFF. As DNA, the CDR3 is TGCGGCGCCGAAGGCAGGGAGGGGAATGAGCAGTTCTTC.

The sample holds many counts of this clonotype. CDR3 DNA sequence: TGCAGTGCTAGAGATCGCCTTCCCATTAGCTCCTACGAGCAGTACTTC. Amino acid sequence: CSARDRLPISSYEQYF. This chain links TRBV20-1 with TRBJ2-7; D is undetermined. The CDR3 extends over 16 amino acids. From germline, CDR1 is DFQATT and CDR2 SNEGSKA (reference sequence). Trimming removed 0 bases at V and 0 bases at J, with 15 bases between.

This chain's CDR3 is CASVGTEAFF. The CDR3 nucleotides read TGTGCCAGCGTGGGGACTGAAGCTTTCTTT. This chain joins TRBV12-3 or TRBV12-4 and TRBJ1-1; no clear D gene. The germline V and J ends were trimmed by 8 bases and 5 bases, with 6 bases remaining between them. The CDR3 runs 10 residues.

This clonotype was seen more than once but under ten times. V usage is TRBV12-3 or TRBV12-4 and J usage is TRBJ2-3, with D perhaps matching TRBD2 (6 bases). The V end was cut by 4 bases, the J end by 4 bases, with 9 bases between. The CDR3 runs to 13 residues. The CDR3 DNA reads as TGTGCCAGCAGTTACATAGCGGCAGATACGCAGTATTTT. It is translated as CASSYIAADTQYF.